The present TCR beta chain was sequenced within a study of cytomegalovirus exposure and HLA in healthy donors. It was with 60 Vbeta and 13 Jbeta primers that the PCR ran. Measured with immunoSEQ multiplex PCR; TCRdb has only the in-frame clones, and not every one. The sample includes 95,000 to 150,000 clones, around three quarters seen only once; the top ten take 3.3%. This CDR3 is built from 13 residues. Germline V gene sequence: CDR1 SGHNT, CDR2 YYREEE (reference sequence). With V trimmed by 4 bases and J by 9 bases, 5 bases remained unmatched. The sequence came from a woman aged 25 to 45 in good health and CMV-seropositive. The chain couples TRBV5-4 to TRBJ2-5, with TRBD1 identical over 11 bases. Sample: PBMCs. CDR3 sequence: CASSPGTGGAQYF. The CDR3 DNA reads TGTGCCAGCAGCCCCGGGACAGGGGGAGCCCAGTACTTC. Full variable domain (outside the CDR3, taken from reference TRBV5-4 and TRBJ2-5): ETGVTQSPTHLIKTRGQQVTLRCSSQSGHNTVSWYQQALGQGPQFIFQYYREEENGRGNFPPRFSGLQFPNYSSELNVNALELDDSALYLCASSPGTGGAQYFGPGTRLLVL.